Following are 24 T cell receptor beta chains from one sample sequenced in a study of cytomegalovirus exposure and HLA in healthy donors. Use of 60 Vbeta and 13 Jbeta primers characterized the PCR. Method: immunoSEQ multiplex PCR; TCRdb's copy keeps in-frame clones and lacks some. The sample yields 100,000 or so clones, over 70% seen once. Sequencing was carried out using PBMCs. The receptors come from a man in his thirties or forties in good health and CMV-seronegative.

This clone has more than one count but fewer than ten. The same CDR3 arises from other DNA sequences in this sample as well. The chain carries TRBV6-5 and TRBJ1-1; tentative D call: TRBD1 (5 bases). This CDR3 has 14 residues. The germline gives CDR1 MNHEY, CDR2 SVGAGI. Between the trimmed V and J ends, which lost 3 bases and 1 base, there was a span of 9 bases. CDR3 residues: CASSYRTGNTEAFF. CDR3 coding DNA: TGTGCCAGCAGTTATAGAACAGGGAACACTGAAGCTTTCTTT.

The rearrangement joins TRBV14 to TRBJ2-7, with a possible D match to TRBD2 (6 bases). V gave up 4 bases and J gave up 0 bases, with 13 bases separating them. The CDR3 contains 15 residues. Germline V gene data show CDR1 as SGHDN and CDR2 as FVKESK. This CDR3 is CASSPPGSLSYEQYF. In DNA form, the CDR3 reads TGTGCCAGCAGCCCACCCGGGAGCCTCTCCTACGAGCAGTACTTC.

The J gene is TRBJ1-6, the V gene TRBV4-1; perhaps TRBD1 as D (6 bases). Trimming shortened V by 3 bases and J by 0 bases, and 21 bases separated the two germline ends. The germline V gene has CDR1 MGHRA and CDR2 YSYEKL. The CDR3 covers 20 residues. The CDR3: CASSHAPGQRMSSYNSPLHF. The DNA for the CDR3 is TGCGCCAGCAGCCATGCCCCCGGACAGCGAATGAGCTCCTATAATTCACCCCTCCACTTT.

This clone has only a few counts. The chain links TRBV2 to TRBJ1-2; D possibly corresponds to TRBD1 (5 bases). Germline V CDR1 and CDR2: SNHLY, FYNNEI. V shed 3 bases and J shed 10 bases, with 15 bases lying between them. There are 13 residues in the CDR3. The CDR3, as DNA: TGTGCCAGCAGTGAGGAGTCAGGTGGGGCCTACACCTTC. It encodes CASSEESGGAYTF.

This sequence joins TRBV5-1 and TRBJ2-3, with 7 bases lining up with TRBD1. The V segment lost 0 bases and the J segment 0 bases; nucleotides outside the gene matches: 4. Germline CDR1 reads SGHRS; CDR2 reads YFSETQ. The CDR3 sequence is 16 residues long. The CDR3 here is CASSLVGDSSTDTQYF. The DNA for the CDR3 is TGCGCCAGCAGCTTGGTAGGGGACAGCAGCACAGATACGCAGTATTTT.

As DNA, the CDR3 is TGTGCCAGCAGCCCGAAGGGGGAGACCCAGTACTTC. As protein: CASSPKGETQYF. This rearrangement joins TRBV5-8 to TRBJ2-5; tentatively, D is TRBD1 (5 bases). V was pared by 4 bases and J by 5 bases, with 9 bases between. This CDR3 is built from 12 residues. Germline V CDR1 and CDR2: SGHTS, YDEGEE.

This rearrangement joins TRBV7-6 to TRBJ2-2; 10 positions match TRBD1. Germline-derived CDR1 and CDR2 are SGHVS and FNYEAQ. The CDR3 is made up of 18 amino acids. The ends lost 5 bases at V and 0 bases at J; junction bases unmatched: 9. The CDR3 DNA follows: TGTGCCAGCAGCAACCGGGACAGGGGCCAAACGAACACCGGGGAGCTGTTTTTT. It encodes CASSNRDRGQTNTGELFF.

The gene calls are TRBV29-1 and TRBJ2-5, with 11 bases fitting TRBD1. This CDR3 is built from 14 residues. Germline V gene sequence: CDR1 SQVTM, CDR2 ANQGSEA. J was trimmed by 1 base and V by 5 bases; bases with no gene match: 3. The CDR3 nucleotides are TGCAGCGTTACCGGGACAGGGGGCCAAGAGACCCAGTACTTC. It is translated as CSVTGTGGQETQYF.

The DNA for the CDR3 is TGTGCCAGCAGTTTCGGGCACAGGGGGGCGCGCCCTCCTCAGCTCATGGCCAAAAACATTCAGTACTTC. Its protein is CASSFGHRGARPPQLMAKNIQYF. This chain connects TRBV28 to TRBJ2-4, with TRBD1 matching over 8 bases. The germline V gene has CDR1 MDHEN and CDR2 SYDVKM. The CDR3 is 23 amino acids. With V trimmed by 3 bases and J by 1 base, 26 bases remained unmatched.

Here the CDR3 reads CAWSKGGRDNEQFF. CDR3 coding DNA: TGTGCCTGGAGTAAGGGGGGGAGGGACAATGAGCAGTTCTTC. The rearrangement joins TRBV30 to TRBJ2-1, with D possibly being TRBD2 (7 bases). Germline V gives CDR1 GTSNPN, CDR2 SVGIG (reference sequence). CDR3 length equals 14 residues. Trimming removed 2 bases from V and 5 bases from J, with 13 bases in between.

This clone has only a few counts. The chain recombines TRBV5-1 with TRBJ1-4; unclear D gene. V lost 4 bases and J 7 bases, leaving 14 bases between the germline ends. The CDR3 extends over 14 amino acids. Germline V gene data show CDR1 as SGHRS and CDR2 as YFSETQ. The CDR3, as DNA: TGCGCCAGCAGCGGCGAGGGTCCAGGTGAAAAACTGTTTTTT. Encoded protein: CASSGEGPGEKLFF.

The chain joins TRBV7-2 to TRBJ2-7, with a weak D call TRBD2 (6 bases). The CDR3 contains 12 residues. Germline V gives CDR1 SGHTA, CDR2 FQGNSA. The germline V and J ends were trimmed by 4 bases and 11 bases, with 15 bases remaining between them. Written as DNA, the CDR3 is TGTGCCAGCAGCTCCCCGGGACTCGCCGAGTACTTC. Amino acid sequence: CASSSPGLAEYF.

V and J are TRBV11-2 and TRBJ2-2, with D uncertain. CDR1 SGHAT and CDR2 FQNNGV come from the germline V gene. V lost 5 bases, J lost 2 bases, and 6 bases lay in between. This CDR3 is built from 13 residues. Here the CDR3 DNA reads TGTGCCAGCAGCCTCGTAAACACCGGGGAGCTGTTTTTT. This encodes CASSLVNTGELFF.

V usage is TRBV11-2 and J usage is TRBJ2-1; TRBD2 matches 7 bases. The CDR3 contains 16 residues. The trim removed 8 bases at V and 1 base at J, leaving 11 bases unmatched. The germline V gene encodes CDR1 SGHAT and CDR2 FQNNGV. In DNA, the CDR3 is TGTGCCAGCTCTGTAAATGGCGGGAGTTCCTACAATGAGCAGTTCTTC. Residues: CASSVNGGSSYNEQFF.

CDR3 amino acids: CASLTEMNTEAFF. In nucleotides, the CDR3 is TGTGCCAGCCTCACAGAGATGAACACTGAAGCTTTCTTT. V gene TRBV28 combines with J gene TRBJ1-1, with unresolved D. The CDR3 is 13 amino acids. Germline V lookup: CDR1 MDHEN, CDR2 SYDVKM. The germline V and J ends were trimmed by 8 bases and 0 bases, with 10 bases remaining between them.

The sample holds a few counts of this clone. The J gene is TRBJ2-5, the V gene TRBV11-2, with a tentative D call TRBD1 (6 bases). The V and J ends lost 8 bases and 4 bases respectively, with 14 bases between them. The germline V gene encodes CDR1 SGHAT and CDR2 FQNNGV. The CDR3 length is 13 residues. The CDR3 region has the DNA TGTGCCAGCTGCGTGGGGGCGGGAGAGACCCAGTACTTC. Protein product: CASCVGAGETQYF.

This chain links TRBV4-2 with TRBJ2-2; 7 nucleotides align to TRBD2. The germline V gene has CDR1 LGHNA and CDR2 YNFKEQ. CDR3 length: 15 amino acids. V shed 0 bases and J 6 bases; nucleotides not matched to a gene: 4. The CDR3 DNA reads as TGTGCCAGCAGCCAAGAAGTGGGACTATCCGGGGAGCTGTTTTTT. Translation: CASSQEVGLSGELFF.

V usage is TRBV18 and J usage is TRBJ2-5, with D possibly TRBD1 on 5 matching bases. This CDR3 contains 14 residues. Trimming removed 0 bases from V and 5 bases from J, with 10 bases in between. From germline, CDR1 is KGHSH and CDR2 LQKENI. The CDR3: CASSPPARAETQYF. CDR3 nucleotides: TGTGCCAGCTCACCACCGGCCAGGGCCGAGACCCAGTACTTC.

The chain joins TRBV6-1 to TRBJ2-5, with 12 bases fitting TRBD2. CDR1 is MNHNS and CDR2 is SASEGT in the germline V gene. Germline trimming cut 4 bases from V and 4 bases from J; bases unmatched to any gene: 7. The CDR3 runs to 16 residues. CDR3 DNA sequence: TGTGCCAGCAGTGTAGTTCCGGGACTAGCGGGAGAGACCCAGTACTTC. Translation gives CASSVVPGLAGETQYF.

The count of this clone is one. The rearrangement joins TRBV13 to TRBJ2-1; D is perhaps TRBD2 (6 bases). CDR1 is PRHDT and CDR2 is FYEKMQ in the germline V gene (reference sequence). V dropped 0 bases and J dropped 2 bases, with 8 bases sitting between them. The CDR3 spans 15 residues. The DNA for the CDR3 is TGTGCCAGCAGCTTAGGCGGGGGAACCTACAATGAGCAGTTCTTC. This translates into CASSLGGGTYNEQFF.

This clone was observed a single time. The rearrangement links TRBV4-1 to TRBJ2-7, with TRBD1 matching 7 bases. V dropped 0 bases and J dropped 4; count of bases not matched to a gene: 24. This CDR3 is 21 amino acids long. In germline, CDR1 is MGHRA, CDR2 YSYEKL. The CDR3 spells CASSQDHRQGHYPSQDYEQYF. CDR3 DNA: TGCGCCAGCAGCCAAGATCATCGACAGGGACATTACCCCTCACAGGATTACGAGCAGTACTTC.

This clone occurred once. The CDR3 coding sequence is TGTGCCATCAGGGGGACAGGGGTTGGTCAGCCCCAGCATTTT. It translates to CAIRGTGVGQPQHF. V is TRBV10-3 and J is TRBJ1-5, with 10 bases that match TRBD1. Germline CDR1 ENHRY, CDR2 SYGVKD. The V and J ends lost 6 bases and 6 bases, in that order; junction bases with no gene match: 5. CDR3 length: 14 residues.

This clone was observed many times. The rearrangement links TRBV6-5 to TRBJ1-2; weak D call: TRBD1 (5 bases). V was trimmed by 2 bases and J by 6 bases, leaving 7 bases between them. The V gene's germline CDR1 is MNHEY and CDR2 SVGAGI. This CDR3 contains 12 residues. The CDR3 protein is CASSYAGDGYTF. In DNA, the CDR3 is TGTGCCAGCAGTTACGCGGGGGATGGCTACACCTTC.

The V gene is TRBV2, the J gene TRBJ1-6, with unresolved D. This CDR3 spans 15 amino acids. V lost 5 bases to trimming and J lost 0 bases, with 8 bases between them. CDR1 SNHLY and CDR2 FYNNEI come from the germline V gene. The CDR3 DNA follows: TGTGCCAGCAGTAGCATGAGCTCCTATAATTCACCCCTCCACTTT. It codes for CASSSMSSYNSPLHF.